This T cell receptor (beta chain) was captured by sequencing in a study of glioma-infiltrating T cells. Using RNA template, CDR3s of TCR alpha and beta were amplified with iRepertoire arm-PCR. In TCRdb, the multiplex PCR reads were re-called with MiXCR into one record per CDR3 protein. The sample lists approximately 190,000 distinct CDR3 sequences, more than 25% occurring once. This clonotype has ten or more counts. The TCR originated in a human donor with low-grade glioma or glioblastoma, undergoing nonglioma brain surgery, or in good health (not recorded which). Sequencing was performed on glioma tissue, nonneoplastic brain tissue, or PBMCs (not recorded which).

The CDR3, as DNA: TGTGCCAGCAGACCAGGACTAGCGGGAGGACTTTACAATGAGCAGTTCTTC. Its translation: CASRPGLAGGLYNEQFF. The V call is TRBV6-2 or TRBV6-3, the J call TRBJ2-1; 14 bases are shared with TRBD2. CDR1 MNHEY and CDR2 SVGEGT come from the germline V gene. Trimming removed 6 bases from V and 4 bases from J; junction bases left unmatched: 8. This CDR3 contains 17 residues.